This passage covers 10 T cell receptor beta chains from one sample sequenced in a study of shared clonotypes between healthy human individuals. Naive CD8 isolation took CD45RO-negative cells positively selected for CCR7 and excluded terminally differentiated effector memory CD45RA+ cells. Profiling relied on immunoSEQ multiplex PCR, and the TCRdb table lists in-frame clones only, not all of them. The repertoire consists of about 680,000 clones, with about 91% occurring once and the leading ten covering approximately 25%. The sample was naive CD8+ T cells sorted from blood. These receptors were taken from a man aged 30 to 39 in good health.

V gene TRBV29-1 combines with J gene TRBJ2-7; TRBD1 matches 7 bases. J was trimmed by 7 bases and V by 7 bases; bases with no gene match: 16. Per germline, CDR1 SQVTM and CDR2 ANQGSEA. The CDR3 has 14 amino acids. The CDR3 protein is CSAQSTSQGSEQYF. The CDR3 DNA is TGCAGCGCTCAGTCTACCTCACAGGGGAGTGAGCAGTACTTC.

The CDR3 protein is CASTRMGLAGGPSYNEQFF. Written as DNA, the CDR3 is TGTGCCAGCACCCGGATGGGACTAGCGGGAGGGCCTTCCTACAATGAGCAGTTCTTC. V is TRBV28 and J is TRBJ2-1; 16 bases are a match to TRBD2. The CDR3 is 19 residues long. Looked up from germline, CDR1 is MDHEN and CDR2 is SYDVKM. Germline trimming cut 7 bases from V and 1 base from J; bases unmatched to any gene: 10.

J is TRBJ2-7 and V is TRBV7-8; 8 bases line up with TRBD2. CDR1 and CDR2 (germline): SGHVS, FQNEAQ. J was trimmed by 3 bases and V by 1 base; bases with no gene match: 5. The CDR3 covers 15 residues. The CDR3, as DNA: TGTGCCAGCAGCTTAGTCAGCGGGAGTAACTACGAGCAGTACTTC. It is translated as CASSLVSGSNYEQYF.

The rearrangement links TRBV4-2 to TRBJ1-2, with no clear D. The germline V gene has CDR1 LGHNA and CDR2 YNFKEQ. V was pared by 7 bases and J by 2 bases, with 20 bases between. The CDR3 consists of 16 residues. The CDR3 nucleotides read TGTGCCAGCAAGAAAACCTTGAACACGGCCAACTATGGCTACACCTTC. Protein product: CASKKTLNTANYGYTF.

The rearrangement uses TRBV7-6 and TRBJ2-2, with D hard to call. The length of the CDR3 is 13 residues. V dropped 10 bases and J dropped 4 bases, with 13 bases sitting between them. Germline V gene data show CDR1 as SGHVS and CDR2 as FNYEAQ. CDR3 sequence (DNA): TGTGCCACCGTGGGGAAGGGCACCGGGGAGCTGTTTTTT. It specifies CATVGKGTGELFF.

The rearrangement uses TRBV6-5 and TRBJ1-4; D not certain. CDR3 size: 15 residues. V lost 1 base and J lost 7, with 13 bases in between. Per germline, CDR1 MNHEY and CDR2 SVGAGI. The CDR3 nucleotides are TGTGCCAGCAGTTACTGGGCGGGCCCCGGTGAAAAACTGTTTTTT. Its protein product is CASSYWAGPGEKLFF.

This sequence joins TRBV7-9 and TRBJ2-7, with 8 bases identical to TRBD2. This CDR3 comprises 13 residues. Germline CDR1 SEHNR, CDR2 FQNEAQ (reference sequence). The V segment lost 8 bases and the J segment 0 bases; nucleotides outside the gene matches: 3. The CDR3, as DNA: TGTGCCAGCGGTAGCGGGGTCTCCTACGAGCAGTACTTC. Encoded protein: CASGSGVSYEQYF.

The rearrangement uses TRBV7-2 and TRBJ2-1, with 14 nucleotides matching TRBD2. Germline V gene lookup returns CDR1 SGHTA and CDR2 FQGNSA. This CDR3 spans 16 amino acids. After removal of 3 bases from V and 7 bases from J, the junction contained 5 bases not matched to a gene. CDR3 loop: CASSFGTSGRWNEQFF. CDR3 nucleotides: TGTGCCAGCAGCTTCGGGACTAGCGGGAGATGGAATGAGCAGTTCTTC.

This chain joins TRBV5-4 and TRBJ1-1, with no clear D. Germline V gene data show CDR1 as SGHNT and CDR2 as YYREEE (reference sequence). The CDR3 spans 14 residues. Trimming took 3 bases from V and 3 from J, leaving 12 bases between them. CDR3 residues: CASSSGWRHTEAFF. The CDR3 nucleotides read TGTGCCAGCAGCTCCGGTTGGAGGCACACTGAAGCTTTCTTT.

The gene calls are TRBV5-7 and TRBJ1-4, with D uncertain. TRBV5-7 is annotated as an ORF whose role is uncertain. Trimming took off 5 bases at V and 0 bases at J, with 8 bases between the two ends. The CDR3 runs to 14 residues. CDR3 DNA sequence: TGTGCCAGCAGGGGAGCCTCAACTAATGAAAAACTGTTTTTT. It codes for CASRGASTNEKLFF.